This TCR beta chain was captured by sequencing in a study of T cell responses to AZD1222 COVID-19 vaccine. V was pared by 4 bases and J by 3 bases, with 4 bases between. Germline CDR1 SGHTA, CDR2 FQGNSA. This CDR3 spans 11 amino acids. The data were produced by immunoSEQ multiplex PCR, yet TCRdb's version contains in-frame clones alone and is incomplete. Among tens of thousands of clones listed, 85% to 90% were seen once. The source of this sequence is an adult who received the AZD1222 COVID-19 vaccine. The sequenced sample was peripheral blood, obtained 28 days after the second AZD1222 dose. V is TRBV7-2 and J is TRBJ2-7; no reliable D call. CDR3 region: CASSWDYEQYF. CDR3 DNA: TGTGCCAGCAGCTGGGACTACGAGCAGTACTTC.